This T cell receptor beta chain comes out of a study of T cell responses to AZD1222 COVID-19 vaccine. Study-level results: Reports say nearly half of spike-specific TCRs go after unmutated variant regions. Repertoires in all cases were sampled only once the peak T cell response had passed.

Method: immunoSEQ multiplex PCR; TCRdb's copy keeps in-frame clones and lacks some. Among around 90,000 clones listed, about 88% were seen once. Germline CDR1 is SGHRS and CDR2 is YFSETQ. Trimming at V came to 4 bases and at J to 7 bases, leaving 6 bases not matched to a gene. CDR3 length: 13 amino acids. In this sample, this clone turned up once. Its antigen is unknown. Here the sequenced sample was peripheral blood, taken on day 0 of AZD1222 vaccination. The rearrangement uses TRBV5-1 and TRBJ1-1; 8 bases match TRBD1. The receptor was isolated from an adult in good health. CDR3 nucleotides: TGCGCCAGCAGCCAAGGACAGGGAGGTGAAGCTTTCTTT. Amino acids: CASSQGQGGEAFF.